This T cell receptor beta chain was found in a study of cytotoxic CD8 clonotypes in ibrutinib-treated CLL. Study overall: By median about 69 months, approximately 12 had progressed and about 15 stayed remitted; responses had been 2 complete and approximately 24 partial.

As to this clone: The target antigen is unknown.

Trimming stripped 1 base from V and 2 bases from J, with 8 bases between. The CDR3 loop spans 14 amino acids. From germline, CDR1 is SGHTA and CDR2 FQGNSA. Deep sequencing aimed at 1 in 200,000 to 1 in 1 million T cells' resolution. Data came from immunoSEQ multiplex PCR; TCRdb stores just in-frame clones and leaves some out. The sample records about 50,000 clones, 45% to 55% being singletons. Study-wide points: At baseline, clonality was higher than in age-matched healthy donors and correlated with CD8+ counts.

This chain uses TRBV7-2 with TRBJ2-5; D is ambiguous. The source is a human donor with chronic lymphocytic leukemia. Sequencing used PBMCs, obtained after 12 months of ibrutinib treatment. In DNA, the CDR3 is TGTGCCAGCAGCTTAGTCTCCGCACAAGAGACCCAGTACTTC. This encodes CASSLVSAQETQYF.